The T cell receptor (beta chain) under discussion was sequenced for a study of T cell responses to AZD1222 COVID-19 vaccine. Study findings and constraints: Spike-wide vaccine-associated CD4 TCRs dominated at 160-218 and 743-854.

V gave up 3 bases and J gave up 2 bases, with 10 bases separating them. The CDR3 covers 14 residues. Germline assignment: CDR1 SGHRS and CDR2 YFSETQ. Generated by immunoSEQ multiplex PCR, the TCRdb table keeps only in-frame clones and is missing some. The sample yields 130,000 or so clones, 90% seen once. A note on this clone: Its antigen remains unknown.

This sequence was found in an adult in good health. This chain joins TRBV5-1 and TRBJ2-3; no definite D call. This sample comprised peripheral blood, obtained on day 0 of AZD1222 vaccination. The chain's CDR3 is CASSWTEHTDTQYF. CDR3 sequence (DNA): TGCGCCAGCAGCTGGACGGAACACACAGATACGCAGTATTTT.